This is a list of T cell receptor beta chains from one sample in a study of a mutant IDH1 vaccine in newly diagnosed glioma. These receptors have no identified antigens. Clones were read by immunoSEQ multiplex PCR, and TCRdb kept only the in-frame ones, dropping some. The sample comprises 75,000 to 80,000 clones, 75% to 90% of which are singletons, and approximately 0.8% rests with the top ten. Sample: PBMCs, taken from a glioma patient whose treatment included an IDH1 peptide vaccine. These receptors originate from a woman aged 50 to 60 with glioma. CDR3s leave out the opening cysteine and the closing phenylalanine or tryptophan.

v_call cdr3_aa
TRBV2 ASTPESGELF
TRBV6-5 ASSYGLAYNEQF
TRBV5-6 ASSLKVGTEYEQY
TRBV19 ASRAGTGADTQY
TRBV11-2 ASSLGTSGAETQY
TRBV29-1 SVKKGVEGGELF
TRBV5-1 ASSPGDRAYEQY
TRBV29-1 SVALARINYGYT
TRBV28 ASSLWEGSGGPYEQY
TRBV27 ASSRRTSGSPGELF
TRBV18 ASSPAGLNTEAF
TRBV10-3 AISESSEVGYQPQH
TRBV7-9 ASSLVGRATYGYT
TRBV28 ASSLRQGRDRYT
TRBV7-2 ASCPGGYNSPLH
TRBV27 ASGSGQGREKLF
TRBV30 AWSLGTAEETQY
TRBV7-3 ASSLTGNGGEKLF
TRBV4-1 ASSQLTSGSADTQY
TRBV28 ATRPPSYEQY
TRBV2 ASSGLNTEAF
TRBV15 ATSGHNDGKGEKLF
TRBV30 AWTSQGGNGYT
TRBV6-5 ASRGIAPYNEQF
TRBV5-1 ASSGGTDLNTEAF
TRBV7-3 ASSLIGVGFLPDTQY
TRBV6-5 ASSSSLLDSYNEQF
TRBV29-1 SVEYNTEAF
TRBV29-1 SVNTGVGTEAF
TRBV2 ASSSGLASTGELF
TRBV4-1 ASSQGTPDQPQH
TRBV11-2 ASSQASYNEQF
TRBV10-1 ASSESLRRGRYEQY
TRBV30 AWSGGGSLGPQH
TRBV13 ASSLVAGGPPGELF
TRBV5-1 ASSSTQPRTGGPSYEQY
TRBV7-8 ASSGDRNSYGYT
TRBV6-5 ASSYAPSSYNEQF
TRBV7-9 ASSPQGDQPQH
TRBV9 ASSVGTGEAF
TRBV28 ASRLGGSSYNEQF
TRBV5-1 ASSLGGGIQETQY
TRBV4-1 ASSQENPLYEQY
TRBV28 ASSLDRGHTIY
TRBV1 TRAGKPY
TRBV6-6 ASSLYRTAETQY
TRBV7-2 ASSLGLGLAGGPQSEQY
TRBV7-2 ASSSPTRSGGELF
TRBV11-2 ASSFRVTEAF
TRBV30 AWNPTGKNTEAF
TRBV6-1 ASSGLAGEYEQY
TRBV12-5 ASGSRGGIANEQF
TRBV7-3 ASSLTASTDTQY
TRBV9 ASSVGVGAYGTEAF
TRBV4-1 ASSRSRRGAGNQPQH